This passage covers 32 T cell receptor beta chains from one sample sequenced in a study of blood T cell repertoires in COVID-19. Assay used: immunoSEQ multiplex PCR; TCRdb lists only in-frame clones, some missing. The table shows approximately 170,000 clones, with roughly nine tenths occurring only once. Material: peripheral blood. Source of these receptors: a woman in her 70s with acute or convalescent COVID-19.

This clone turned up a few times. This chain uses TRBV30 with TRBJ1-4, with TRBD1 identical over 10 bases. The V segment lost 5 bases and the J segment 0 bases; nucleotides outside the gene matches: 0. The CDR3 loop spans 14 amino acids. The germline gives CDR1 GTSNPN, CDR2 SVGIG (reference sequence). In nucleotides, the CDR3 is TGTGCCTGGGGGACAGGGGCAACTAATGAAAAACTGTTTTTT. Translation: CAWGTGATNEKLFF.

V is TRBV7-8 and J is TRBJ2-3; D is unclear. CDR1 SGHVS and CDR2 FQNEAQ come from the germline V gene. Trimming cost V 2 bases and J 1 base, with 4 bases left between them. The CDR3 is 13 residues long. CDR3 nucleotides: TGTGCCAGCAGCTTATCCGGCACAGATACGCAGTATTTT. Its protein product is CASSLSGTDTQYF.

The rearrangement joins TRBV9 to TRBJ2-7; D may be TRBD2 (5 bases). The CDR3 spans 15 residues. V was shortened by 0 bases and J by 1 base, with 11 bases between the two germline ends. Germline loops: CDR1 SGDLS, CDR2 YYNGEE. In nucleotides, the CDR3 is TGTGCCAGCAGCGTAGAAGGAGGCTGGTCCTACGAGCAGTACTTC. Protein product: CASSVEGGWSYEQYF.

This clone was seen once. Here the CDR3 reads CASSQGPTPSGANVLTF. Written as DNA, the CDR3 is TGTGCCAGTTCACAGGGGCCAACCCCCTCTGGGGCCAACGTCCTGACTTTC. The chain combines TRBV19 with TRBJ2-6; TRBD1 aligns across 7 bases. The length of the CDR3 is 17 residues. Looked up from germline, CDR1 is LNHDA and CDR2 is SQIVND (reference sequence). The V segment lost 8 bases and the J segment 0 bases; nucleotides outside the gene matches: 10.

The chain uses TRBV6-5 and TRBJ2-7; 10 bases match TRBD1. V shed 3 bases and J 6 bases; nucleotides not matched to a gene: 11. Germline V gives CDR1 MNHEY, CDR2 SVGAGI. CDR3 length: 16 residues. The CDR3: CASSYYGQGGVGEQYF. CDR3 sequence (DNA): TGTGCCAGCAGTTATTACGGACAGGGGGGTGTCGGCGAGCAGTACTTC.

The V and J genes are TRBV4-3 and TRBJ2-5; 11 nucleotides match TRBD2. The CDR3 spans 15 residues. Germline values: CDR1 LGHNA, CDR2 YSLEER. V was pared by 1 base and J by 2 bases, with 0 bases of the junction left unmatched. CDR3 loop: CASSQGLAGQETQYF. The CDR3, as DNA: TGCGCCAGCAGCCAAGGACTAGCGGGACAAGAGACCCAGTACTTC.

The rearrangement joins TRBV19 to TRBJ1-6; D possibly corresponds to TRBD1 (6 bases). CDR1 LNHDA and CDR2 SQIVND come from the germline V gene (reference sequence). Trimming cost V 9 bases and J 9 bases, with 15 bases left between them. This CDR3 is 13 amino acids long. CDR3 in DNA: TGTGCCAGCCAAACCGGGACACGTTCACCCCTCCACTTT. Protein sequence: CASQTGTRSPLHF.

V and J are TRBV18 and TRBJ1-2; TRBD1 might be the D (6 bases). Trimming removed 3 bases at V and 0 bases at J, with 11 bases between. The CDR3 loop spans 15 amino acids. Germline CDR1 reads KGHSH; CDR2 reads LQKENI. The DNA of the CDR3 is TGTGCCAGCTCACCGGGGACACAGGCTAACTATGGCTACACCTTC. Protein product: CASSPGTQANYGYTF.

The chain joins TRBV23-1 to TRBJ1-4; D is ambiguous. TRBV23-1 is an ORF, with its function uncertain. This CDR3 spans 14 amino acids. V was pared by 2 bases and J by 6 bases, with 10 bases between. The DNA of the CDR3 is TGCGCCAGCAGTCAAGGTAGATTTGATGAAAAACTGTTTTTT. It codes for CASSQGRFDEKLFF.

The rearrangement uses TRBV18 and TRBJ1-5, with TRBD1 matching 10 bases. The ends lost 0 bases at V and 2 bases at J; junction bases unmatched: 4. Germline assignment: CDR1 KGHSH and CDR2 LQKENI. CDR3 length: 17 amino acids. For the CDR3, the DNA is TGTGCCAGCTCACCACCGGGACAGGGGACGGGCAATCAGCCCCAGCATTTT. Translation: CASSPPGQGTGNQPQHF.

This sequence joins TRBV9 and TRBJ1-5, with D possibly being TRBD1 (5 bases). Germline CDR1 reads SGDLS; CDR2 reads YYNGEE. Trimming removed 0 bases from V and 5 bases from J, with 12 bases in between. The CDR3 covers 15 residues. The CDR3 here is CASSVDSGVDQPQHF. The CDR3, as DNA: TGTGCCAGCAGCGTAGATTCGGGGGTGGATCAGCCCCAGCATTTT.

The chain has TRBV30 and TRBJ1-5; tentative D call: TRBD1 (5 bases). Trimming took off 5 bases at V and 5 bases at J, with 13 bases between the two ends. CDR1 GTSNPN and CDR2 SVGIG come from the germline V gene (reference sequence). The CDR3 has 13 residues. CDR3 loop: CAWARVGDQPQHF. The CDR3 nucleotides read TGTGCCTGGGCCAGGGTAGGGGATCAGCCCCAGCATTTT.

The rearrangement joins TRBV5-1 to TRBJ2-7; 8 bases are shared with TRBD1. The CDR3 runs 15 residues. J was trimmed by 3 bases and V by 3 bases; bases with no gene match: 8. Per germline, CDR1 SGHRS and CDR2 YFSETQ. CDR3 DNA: TGCGCCAGCAGCTGGGGACAGGCTGAGGGCTACGAGCAGTACTTC. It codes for CASSWGQAEGYEQYF.

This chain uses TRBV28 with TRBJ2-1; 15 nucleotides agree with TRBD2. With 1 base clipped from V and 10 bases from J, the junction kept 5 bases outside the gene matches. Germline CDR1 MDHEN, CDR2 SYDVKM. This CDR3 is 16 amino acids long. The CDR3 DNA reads TGTGCCAGCAGTTTATTAGGGACTAGCGGGAGGCCGGAGCAGTTCTTC. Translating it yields CASSLLGTSGRPEQFF.

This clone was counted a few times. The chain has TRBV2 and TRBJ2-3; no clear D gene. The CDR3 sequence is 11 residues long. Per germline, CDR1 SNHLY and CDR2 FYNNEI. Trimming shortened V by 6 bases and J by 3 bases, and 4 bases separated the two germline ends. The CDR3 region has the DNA TGTGCCAGCAGCTTAACAGATACGCAGTATTTT. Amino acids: CASSLTDTQYF.

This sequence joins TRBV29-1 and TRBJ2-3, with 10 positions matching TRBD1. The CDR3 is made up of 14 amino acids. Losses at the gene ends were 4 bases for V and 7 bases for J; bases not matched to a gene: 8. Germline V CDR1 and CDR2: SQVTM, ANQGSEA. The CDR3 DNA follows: TGCAGCGTTGTGGGACAGGGGTCCCCGAATACGCAGTATTTT. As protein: CSVVGQGSPNTQYF.

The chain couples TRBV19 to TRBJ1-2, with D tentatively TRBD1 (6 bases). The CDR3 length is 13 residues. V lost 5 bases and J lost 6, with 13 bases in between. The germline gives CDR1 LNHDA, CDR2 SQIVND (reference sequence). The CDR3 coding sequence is TGTGCCAGTAGTTCCGGGACACAGAATGGCTACACCTTC. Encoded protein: CASSSGTQNGYTF.

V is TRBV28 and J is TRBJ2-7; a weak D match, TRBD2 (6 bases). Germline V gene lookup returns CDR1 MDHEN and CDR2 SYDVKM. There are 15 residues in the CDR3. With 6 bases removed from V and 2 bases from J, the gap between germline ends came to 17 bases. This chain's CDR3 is CASSPPGSAAYEQYF. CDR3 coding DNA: TGTGCCAGCAGCCCCCCCGGGAGCGCTGCCTACGAGCAGTACTTC.

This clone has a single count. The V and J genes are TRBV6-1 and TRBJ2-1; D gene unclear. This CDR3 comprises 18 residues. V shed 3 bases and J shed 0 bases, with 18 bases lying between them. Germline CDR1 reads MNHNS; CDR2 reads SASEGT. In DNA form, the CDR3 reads TGTGCCAGCAGTGATACGGGTAGAGGCTTCCGCTCCTACAATGAGCAGTTCTTC. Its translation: CASSDTGRGFRSYNEQFF.

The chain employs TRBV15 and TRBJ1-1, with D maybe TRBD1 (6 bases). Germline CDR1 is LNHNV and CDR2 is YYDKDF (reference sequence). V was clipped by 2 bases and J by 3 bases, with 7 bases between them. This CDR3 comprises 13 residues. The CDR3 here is CATSRYRDTEAFF. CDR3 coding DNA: TGTGCCACCAGCAGATACAGGGACACTGAAGCTTTCTTT.

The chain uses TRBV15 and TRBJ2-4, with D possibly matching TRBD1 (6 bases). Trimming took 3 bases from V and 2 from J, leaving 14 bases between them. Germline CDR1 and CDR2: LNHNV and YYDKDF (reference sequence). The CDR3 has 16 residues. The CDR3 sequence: CATSRGVQGPKNIQYF. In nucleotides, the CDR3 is TGTGCCACCAGCAGGGGCGTACAGGGTCCCAAAAACATTCAGTACTTC. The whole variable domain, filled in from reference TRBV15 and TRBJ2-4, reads DAMVIQNPRYQVTQFGKPVTLSCSQTLNHNVMYWYQQKSSQAPKLLFHYYDKDFNNEADTPDNFQSRRPNTSFCFLDIRSPGLGDTAMYLCATSRGVQGPKNIQYFGAGTRLSVL.

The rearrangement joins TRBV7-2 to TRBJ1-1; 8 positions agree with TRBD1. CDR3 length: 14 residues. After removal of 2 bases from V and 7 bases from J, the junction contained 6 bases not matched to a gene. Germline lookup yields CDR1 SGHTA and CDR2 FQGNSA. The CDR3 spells CASSLSRGHIEAFF. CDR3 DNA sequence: TGTGCCAGCAGCTTAAGCAGGGGGCACATTGAAGCTTTCTTT.

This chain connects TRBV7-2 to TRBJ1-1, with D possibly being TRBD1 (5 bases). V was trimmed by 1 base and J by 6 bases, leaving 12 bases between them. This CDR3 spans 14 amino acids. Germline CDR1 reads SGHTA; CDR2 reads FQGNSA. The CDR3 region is CASSLVSGPAEAFF. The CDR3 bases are TGTGCCAGCAGCTTAGTTTCAGGGCCCGCTGAAGCTTTCTTT.

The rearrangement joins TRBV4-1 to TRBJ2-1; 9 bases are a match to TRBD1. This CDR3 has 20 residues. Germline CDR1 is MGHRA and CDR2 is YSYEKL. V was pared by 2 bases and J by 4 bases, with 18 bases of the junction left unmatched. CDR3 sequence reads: CASSQRGDRGSVESYNEQFF. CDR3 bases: TGCGCCAGCAGCCAAAGGGGAGACAGGGGGTCTGTAGAGTCGTACAATGAGCAGTTCTTC.

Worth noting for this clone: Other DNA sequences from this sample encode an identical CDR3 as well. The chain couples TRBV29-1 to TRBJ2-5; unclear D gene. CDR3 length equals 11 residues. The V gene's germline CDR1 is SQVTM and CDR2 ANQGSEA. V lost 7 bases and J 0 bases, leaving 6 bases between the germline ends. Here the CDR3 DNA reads TGCAGCGGGGCTTACCAAGAGACCCAGTACTTC. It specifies CSGAYQETQYF.

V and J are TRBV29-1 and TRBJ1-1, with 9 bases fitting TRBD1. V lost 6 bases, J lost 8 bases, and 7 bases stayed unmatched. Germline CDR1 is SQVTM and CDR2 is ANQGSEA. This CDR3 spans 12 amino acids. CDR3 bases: TGCAGCGTGGGATCTGGACAGGGGGAAGCTTTCTTT. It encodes CSVGSGQGEAFF.

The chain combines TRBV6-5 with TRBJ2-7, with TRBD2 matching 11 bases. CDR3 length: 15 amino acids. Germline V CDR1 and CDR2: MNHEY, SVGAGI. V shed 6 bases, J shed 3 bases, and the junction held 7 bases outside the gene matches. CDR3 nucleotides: TGTGCCAGCAGGCAATTAGCGGGAGGGGGCTACGAGCAGTACTTC. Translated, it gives CASRQLAGGGYEQYF.

CDR3 residues: CASSSTQTPSYEQYF. The CDR3 nucleotides read TGTGCCAGCAGCTCGACCCAGACTCCCTCCTACGAGCAGTACTTC. The chain uses TRBV7-8 and TRBJ2-7; D call uncertain. This CDR3 is 15 amino acids long. The V and J ends lost 4 bases and 0 bases respectively, with 13 bases between them. Germline-derived CDR1 and CDR2 are SGHVS and FQNEAQ. The full variable domain, its missing parts supplied by reference TRBV7-8 and TRBJ2-7, is GAGVSQSPRYKVAKRGQDVALRCDPISGHVSLFWYQQALGQGPEFLTYFQNEAQLDKSGLPSDRFFAERPEGSVSTLKIQRTQQEDSAVYLCASSSTQTPSYEQYFGPGTRLTVT.

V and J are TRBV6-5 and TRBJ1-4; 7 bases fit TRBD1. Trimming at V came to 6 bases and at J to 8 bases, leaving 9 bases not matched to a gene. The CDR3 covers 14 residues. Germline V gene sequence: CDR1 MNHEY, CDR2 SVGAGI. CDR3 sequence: CASSQPGQDEKLFF. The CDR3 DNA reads TGTGCCAGCAGCCAACCCGGACAGGACGAAAAACTGTTTTTT.

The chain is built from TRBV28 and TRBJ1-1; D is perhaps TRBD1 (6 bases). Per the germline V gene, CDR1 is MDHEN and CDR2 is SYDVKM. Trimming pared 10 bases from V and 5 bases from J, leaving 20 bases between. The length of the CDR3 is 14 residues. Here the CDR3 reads CAIRGGWEGTEAFF. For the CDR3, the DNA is TGTGCCATCCGAGGGGGTTGGGAGGGGACTGAAGCTTTCTTT.

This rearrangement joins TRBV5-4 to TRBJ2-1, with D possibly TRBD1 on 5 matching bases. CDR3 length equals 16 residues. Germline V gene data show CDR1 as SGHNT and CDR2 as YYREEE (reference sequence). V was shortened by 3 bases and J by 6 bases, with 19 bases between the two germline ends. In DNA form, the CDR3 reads TGTGCCAGCAGCTCTGGGGCCAGCTTCAGCCTCAATGAGCAGTTCTTC. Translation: CASSSGASFSLNEQFF.

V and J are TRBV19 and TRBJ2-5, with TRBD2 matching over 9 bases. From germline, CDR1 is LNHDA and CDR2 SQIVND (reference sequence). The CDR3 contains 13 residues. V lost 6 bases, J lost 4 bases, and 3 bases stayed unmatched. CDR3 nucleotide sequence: TGTGCCAGTAGGGGCGGGGGGGGAGAGACCCAGTACTTC. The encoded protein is CASRGGGGETQYF.